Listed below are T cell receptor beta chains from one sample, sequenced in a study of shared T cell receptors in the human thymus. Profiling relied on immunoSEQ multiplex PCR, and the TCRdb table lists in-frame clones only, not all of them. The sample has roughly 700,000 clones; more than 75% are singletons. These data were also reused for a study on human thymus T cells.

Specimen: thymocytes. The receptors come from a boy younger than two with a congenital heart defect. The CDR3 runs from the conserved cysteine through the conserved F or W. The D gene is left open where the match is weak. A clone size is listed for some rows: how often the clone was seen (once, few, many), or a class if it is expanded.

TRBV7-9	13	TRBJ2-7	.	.	TGTGCCAGCAGCGCACTAGCCGTCTACGAGCAGTACTTC	CASSALAVYEQYF
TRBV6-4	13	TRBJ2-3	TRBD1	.	TGTGCCACCCGGGACAGGGCCACAGATACGCAGTATTTT	CATRDRATDTQYF
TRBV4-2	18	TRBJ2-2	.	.	TGTGCCAGCAGCCAAGGGGATCCGACAGGCAATCCCACCGGGGAGCTGTTTTTT	CASSQGDPTGNPTGELFF
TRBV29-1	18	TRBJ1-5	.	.	TGCAGCGTGGCTCTGGGGGTCGGGGGGCAGGGCCCCAATCAGCCCCAGCATTTT	CSVALGVGGQGPNQPQHF
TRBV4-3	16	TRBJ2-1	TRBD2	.	TGCGCCAGCAGCCAAGGATGCGGGAGGCCCCTCAATGAGCAGTTCTTC	CASSQGCGRPLNEQFF
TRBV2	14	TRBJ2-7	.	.	TGTGCCAGCAGTGAAGCCCGACAGGCGGATGAGCAGTACTTC	CASSEARQADEQYF
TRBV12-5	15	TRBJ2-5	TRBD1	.	TGTGCTAGTGGTCTTGGGACAGGGGCTCGAGAGACCCAGTACTTC	CASGLGTGARETQYF
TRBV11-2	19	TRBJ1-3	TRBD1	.	TGTGCCAGCAGCTTAGATCATGGGACAGTTTACTACTCTGGAAACACCATATATTTT	CASSLDHGTVYYSGNTIYF
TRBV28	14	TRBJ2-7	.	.	TGTGCCAGCAGGACAGTTAAGTCCACCTCCGAGCAGTACTTC	CASRTVKSTSEQYF
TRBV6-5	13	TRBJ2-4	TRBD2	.	TGTGCCAGCAGTTGGGAGGGCGGAAACATTCAGTACTTC	CASSWEGGNIQYF
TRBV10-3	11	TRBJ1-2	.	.	TGTGCCATCGACCAGGGCTATGGCTACACCTTC	CAIDQGYGYTF
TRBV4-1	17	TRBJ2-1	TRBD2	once	TGCGCCAGCAGCCAGGAAGGGCGACTAGCGGCTGGGAATGAGCAGTTCTTC	CASSQEGRLAAGNEQFF
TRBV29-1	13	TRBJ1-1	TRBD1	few	TGCAGCGTTACGACAGGGAAGAACACTGAAGCTTTCTTT	CSVTTGKNTEAFF
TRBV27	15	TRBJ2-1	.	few	TGTGCCAGCAGTTTGAGGAGCGGCTCCTACAATGAGCAGTTCTTC	CASSLRSGSYNEQFF
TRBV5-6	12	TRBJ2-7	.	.	TGTACCAGCTGCCGGGAGTCCTACGAGCAGTACTTC	CTSCRESYEQYF
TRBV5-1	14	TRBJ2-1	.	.	TGCGCCAGCAGCTTGGAGGTGACTAGCAATGAGCAGTTCTTC	CASSLEVTSNEQFF